This T cell receptor beta chain was documented in a study of CD8+ T cells in alopecia areata. Extracted RNA was reverse transcribed into cDNA, the sequencing template. Repertoires were generated with immunoSEQ multiplex PCR, while TCRdb's copy carries only in-frame clones and drops some. Of around 150,000 clones in the sample, about three fifths were seen once. Germline V gives CDR1 MGHRA, CDR2 YSYEKL. Trimming shortened V by 2 bases and J by 5 bases, and 13 bases separated the two germline ends. The CDR3 has 15 amino acids. The sequencing sample was made of CD8+ T cells sorted from blood. This TCR came from a human donor in good health. The V gene is TRBV4-1, the J gene TRBJ1-5; D possibly corresponds to TRBD1 (5 bases). CDR3: CASSQISLGDQPQHF. The CDR3 DNA reads TGCGCCAGCAGCCAAATTTCGTTGGGGGATCAGCCCCAGCATTTT.